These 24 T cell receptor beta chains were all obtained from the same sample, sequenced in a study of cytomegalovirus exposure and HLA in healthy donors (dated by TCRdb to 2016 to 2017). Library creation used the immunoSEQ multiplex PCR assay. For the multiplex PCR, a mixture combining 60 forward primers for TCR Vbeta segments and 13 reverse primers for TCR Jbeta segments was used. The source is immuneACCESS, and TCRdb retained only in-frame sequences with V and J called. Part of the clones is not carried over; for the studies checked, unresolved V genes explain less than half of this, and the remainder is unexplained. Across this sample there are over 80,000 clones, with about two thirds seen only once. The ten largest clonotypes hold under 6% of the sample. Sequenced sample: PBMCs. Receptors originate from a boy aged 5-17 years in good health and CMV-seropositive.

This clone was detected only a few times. Here the CDR3 reads CSVSDRVTEAFF. In nucleotides, the CDR3 is TGCAGCGTCTCGGACAGGGTCACTGAAGCTTTCTTT. The chain recombines TRBV29-1 with TRBJ1-1, with 8 bases matching TRBD1. Per the germline V gene, CDR1 is SQVTM and CDR2 is ANQGSEA. V was clipped by 6 bases and J by 4 bases; unmatched bases: 4. The CDR3 has 12 residues.

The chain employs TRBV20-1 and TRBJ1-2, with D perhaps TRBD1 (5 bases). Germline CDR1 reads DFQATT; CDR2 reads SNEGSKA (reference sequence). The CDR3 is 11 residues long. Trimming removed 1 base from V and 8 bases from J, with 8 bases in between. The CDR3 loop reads CSARGRVGYTF. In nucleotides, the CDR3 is TGCAGTGCTAGAGGCAGGGTGGGCTACACCTTC.

The CDR3 loop reads CASRGGSTDTQYF. The CDR3 nucleotides read TGTGCCAGCAGAGGGGGAAGCACAGATACGCAGTATTTT. This chain links TRBV7-3 with TRBJ2-3, with D perhaps TRBD1 (6 bases). Germline V gene sequence: CDR1 SGHTA, CDR2 FQGTGA. The V end was cut by 6 bases, the J end by 0 bases, with 7 bases between. The CDR3 loop spans 13 amino acids.

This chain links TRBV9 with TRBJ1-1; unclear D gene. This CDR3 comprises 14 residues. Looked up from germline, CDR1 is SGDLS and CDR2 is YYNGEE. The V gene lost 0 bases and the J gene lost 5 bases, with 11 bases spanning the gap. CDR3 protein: CASSVDGGGTEAFF. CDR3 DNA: TGTGCCAGCAGCGTAGACGGCGGCGGAACTGAAGCTTTCTTT.

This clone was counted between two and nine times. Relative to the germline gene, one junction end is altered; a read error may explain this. CDR3 nucleotide sequence: TGTGCCAGCAGTGTTTCGGGGGTAGGGTATGGCTACCCCTTC. Its protein product is CASSVSGVGYGYPF. J is TRBJ1-2 and V is TRBV6-1; D might be TRBD1 (5 bases). Germline V gives CDR1 MNHNS, CDR2 SASEGT. The CDR3 has 14 amino acids.

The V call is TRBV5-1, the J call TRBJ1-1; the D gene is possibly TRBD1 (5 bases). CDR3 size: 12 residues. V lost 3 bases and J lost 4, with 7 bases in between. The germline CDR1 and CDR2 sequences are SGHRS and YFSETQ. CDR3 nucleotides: TGCGCCAGCAGCTGGGGGGGCACTGAAGCTTTCTTT. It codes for CASSWGGTEAFF.

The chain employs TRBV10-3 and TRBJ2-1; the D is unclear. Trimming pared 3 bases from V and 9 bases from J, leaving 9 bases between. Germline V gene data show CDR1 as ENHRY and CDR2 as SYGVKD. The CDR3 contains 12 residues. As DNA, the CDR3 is TGTGCCATCAGTGAAGGTTGGGCTGAGCAGTTCTTC. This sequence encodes CAISEGWAEQFF.

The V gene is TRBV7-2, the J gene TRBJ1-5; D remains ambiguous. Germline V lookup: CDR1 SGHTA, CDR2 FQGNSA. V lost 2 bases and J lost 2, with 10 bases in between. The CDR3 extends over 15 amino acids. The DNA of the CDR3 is TGTGCCAGCAGCTTATCCCTCGGGGGCAATCAGCCCCAGCATTTT. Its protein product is CASSLSLGGNQPQHF.

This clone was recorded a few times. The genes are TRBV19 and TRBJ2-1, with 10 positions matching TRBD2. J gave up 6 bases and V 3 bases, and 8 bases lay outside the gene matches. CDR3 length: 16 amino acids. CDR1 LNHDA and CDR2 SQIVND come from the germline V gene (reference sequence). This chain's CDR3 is CASSIRLAGVGNEQFF. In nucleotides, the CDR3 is TGTGCCAGTAGTATCCGGCTAGCGGGAGTAGGCAATGAGCAGTTCTTC.

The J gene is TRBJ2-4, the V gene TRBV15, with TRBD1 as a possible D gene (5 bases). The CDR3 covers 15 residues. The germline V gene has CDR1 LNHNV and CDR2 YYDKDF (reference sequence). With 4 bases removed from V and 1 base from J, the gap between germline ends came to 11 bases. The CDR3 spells CATSIERGAKNIQYF. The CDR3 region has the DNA TGTGCCACCAGCATAGAAAGGGGTGCCAAAAACATTCAGTACTTC.

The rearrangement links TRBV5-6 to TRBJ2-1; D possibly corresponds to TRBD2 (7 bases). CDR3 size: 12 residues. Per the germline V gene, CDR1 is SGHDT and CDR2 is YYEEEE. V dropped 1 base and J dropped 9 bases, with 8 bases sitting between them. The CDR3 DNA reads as TGTGCCAGCAGCTTGAGGGGGGGTGAGCAGTTCTTC. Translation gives CASSLRGGEQFF.

CDR3 sequence (DNA): TGTGCCCTCGGGGCTTTCCCACAGGGTGAGCAGTTCTTC. As protein: CALGAFPQGEQFF. J is TRBJ2-1 and V is TRBV7-8; D possibly corresponds to TRBD1 (6 bases). CDR1 is SGHVS, CDR2 FQNEAQ, per germline. This CDR3 contains 13 residues. V was cut by 11 bases and J by 9 bases, with 20 bases left in between.

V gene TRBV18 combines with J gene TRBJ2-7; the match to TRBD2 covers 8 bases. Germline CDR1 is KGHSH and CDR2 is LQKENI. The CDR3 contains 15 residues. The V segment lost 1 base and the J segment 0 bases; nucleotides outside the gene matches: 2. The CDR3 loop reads CASSPRSGSSYEQYF. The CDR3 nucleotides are TGTGCCAGCTCACCACGAAGCGGGAGCTCCTACGAGCAGTACTTC.

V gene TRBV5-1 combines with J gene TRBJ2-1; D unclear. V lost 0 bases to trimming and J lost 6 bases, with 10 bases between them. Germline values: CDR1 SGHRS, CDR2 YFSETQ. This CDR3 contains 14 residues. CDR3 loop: CASSLAGDSNEQFF. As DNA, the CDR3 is TGCGCCAGCAGCTTGGCCGGCGACTCCAATGAGCAGTTCTTC. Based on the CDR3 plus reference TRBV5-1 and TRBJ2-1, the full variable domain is KAGVTQTPRYLIKTRGQQVTLSCSPISGHRSVSWYQQTPGQGLQFLFEYFSETQRNKGNFPGRFSGRQFSNSRSEMNVSTLELGDSALYLCASSLAGDSNEQFFGPGTRLTVL.

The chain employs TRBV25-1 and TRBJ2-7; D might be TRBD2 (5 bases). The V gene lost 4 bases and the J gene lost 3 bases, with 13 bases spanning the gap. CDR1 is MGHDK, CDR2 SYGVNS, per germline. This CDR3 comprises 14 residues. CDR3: CASSGRFISYEQYF. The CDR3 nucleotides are TGTGCCAGCAGTGGGAGGTTTATCAGCTACGAGCAGTACTTC.

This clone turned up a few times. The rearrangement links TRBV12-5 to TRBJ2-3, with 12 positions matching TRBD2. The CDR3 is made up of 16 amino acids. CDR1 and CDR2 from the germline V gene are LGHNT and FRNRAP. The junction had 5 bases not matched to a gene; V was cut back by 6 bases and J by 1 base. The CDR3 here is CASGPRLAGGTDTQYF. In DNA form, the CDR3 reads TGTGCTAGTGGCCCTCGACTAGCGGGGGGCACAGATACGCAGTATTTT.

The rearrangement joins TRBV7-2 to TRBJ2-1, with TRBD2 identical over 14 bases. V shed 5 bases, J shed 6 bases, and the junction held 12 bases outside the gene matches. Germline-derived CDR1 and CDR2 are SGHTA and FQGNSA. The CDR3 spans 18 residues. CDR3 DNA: TGTGCCAGCAGCATACTCTGGTCGACTAGCGGGAGGGTCAATGAGCAGTTCTTC. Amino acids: CASSILWSTSGRVNEQFF.

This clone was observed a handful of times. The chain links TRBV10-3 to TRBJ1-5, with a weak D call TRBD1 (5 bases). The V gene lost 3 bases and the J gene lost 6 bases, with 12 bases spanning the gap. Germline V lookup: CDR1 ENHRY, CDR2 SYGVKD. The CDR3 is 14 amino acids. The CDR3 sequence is CAISEGRESQPQHF. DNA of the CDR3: TGTGCCATCAGTGAAGGCAGGGAAAGTCAGCCCCAGCATTTT.

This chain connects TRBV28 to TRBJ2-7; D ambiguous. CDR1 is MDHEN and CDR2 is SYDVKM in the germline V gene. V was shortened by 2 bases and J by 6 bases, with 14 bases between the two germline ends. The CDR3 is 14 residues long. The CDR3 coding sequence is TGTGCCAGCAGTTTAGAAGGATTCCAGCGCGAGCAGTACTTC. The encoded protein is CASSLEGFQREQYF.

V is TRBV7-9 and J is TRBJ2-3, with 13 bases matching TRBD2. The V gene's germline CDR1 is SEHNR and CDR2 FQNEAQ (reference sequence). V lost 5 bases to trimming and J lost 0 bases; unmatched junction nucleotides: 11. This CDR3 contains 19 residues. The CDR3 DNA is TGTGCCAGCAGCCTGACTAGCGGGGGGTCCTATCGGAGCACAGATACGCAGTATTTT. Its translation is CASSLTSGGSYRSTDTQYF.

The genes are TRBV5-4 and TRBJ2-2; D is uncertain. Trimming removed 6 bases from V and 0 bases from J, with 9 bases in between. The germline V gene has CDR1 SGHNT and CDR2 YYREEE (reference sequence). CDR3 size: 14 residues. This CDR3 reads CASTASANTGELFF. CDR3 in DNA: TGTGCCAGCACGGCAAGCGCGAACACCGGGGAGCTGTTTTTT.

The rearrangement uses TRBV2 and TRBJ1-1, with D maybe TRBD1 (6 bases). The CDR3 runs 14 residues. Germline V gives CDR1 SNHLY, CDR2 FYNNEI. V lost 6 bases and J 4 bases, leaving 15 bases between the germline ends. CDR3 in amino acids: CASREQGCITEAFF. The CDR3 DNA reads TGTGCCAGCAGGGAACAGGGTTGTATCACTGAAGCTTTCTTT.

CDR3 in DNA: TGTGCCAGCAGCGTATCATTAGCTCAGCCCCAGCATTTT. It encodes CASSVSLAQPQHF. The genes are TRBV9 and TRBJ1-5, with no clear D. The V gene's germline CDR1 is SGDLS and CDR2 YYNGEE. The CDR3 contains 13 residues. V dropped 1 base and J dropped 6 bases, with 8 bases sitting between them.

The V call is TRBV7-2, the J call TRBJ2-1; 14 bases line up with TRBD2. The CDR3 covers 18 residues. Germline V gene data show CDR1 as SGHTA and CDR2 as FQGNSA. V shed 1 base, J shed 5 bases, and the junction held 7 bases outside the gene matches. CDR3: CASSLVGTSGSSHNEQFF. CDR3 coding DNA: TGTGCCAGCAGCTTAGTAGGGACTAGCGGGAGTTCGCACAATGAGCAGTTCTTC.